What follows are 17 T cell receptor beta chains derived from one specimen sequenced in a study of Graves' ophthalmopathy and Graves' hyperthyroidism. Amplifying from RNA transcripts, the study obtained TCR beta CDR3 regions. After a first-round RT-PCR with HTBI primers, a second-round multiplex PCR was run. TCRdb called the multiplex PCR reads again in MiXCR, with one record for every CDR3 protein. The sample contains under 400,000 distinct CDR3 sequences, around a sixth of which appear only once. What was sequenced was peripheral blood. The receptors come from an adult man with Graves' ophthalmopathy.

In this sample, this clonotype turned up many times. This sequence joins TRBV19 and TRBJ2-2, with 8 positions matching TRBD1. CDR1 is LNHDA and CDR2 is SQIVND in the germline V gene (reference sequence). V lost 3 bases to trimming and J lost 9 bases; unmatched junction nucleotides: 6. The CDR3 consists of 14 residues. The CDR3 sequence is CASSIEWTGRELFF. The CDR3 nucleotides read TGTGCCAGTAGTATTGAGTGGACAGGGCGGGAGCTGTTTTTT.

This clonotype occurred many times. The V and J genes are TRBV19 and TRBJ2-7; 14 bases align to TRBD2. The V gene end was trimmed by 6 bases and the J gene end by 2 bases; junction bases not matched to a gene: 9. The CDR3 is 17 residues long. Germline CDR1 and CDR2: LNHDA and SQIVND (reference sequence). CDR3 amino acids: CASSPGLAGAQTYEQYF. The DNA for the CDR3 is TGTGCCAGTAGCCCGGGACTAGCGGGGGCCCAGACCTACGAGCAGTACTTC.

This clonotype occurred many times. This chain connects TRBV12-3 or TRBV12-4 to TRBJ2-3; D might be TRBD1 or TRBD2, each matching 6 bases. V gave up 8 bases and J gave up 2 bases, with 20 bases separating them. The CDR3 covers 16 residues. This CDR3 is CASGGGVSDHTDTQYF. CDR3 DNA: TGTGCCAGCGGGGGCGGGGTAAGCGATCACACAGATACGCAGTATTTT.

This clonotype was counted only a few times. With a much larger clone just one base away, this may be a read error. V usage is TRBV6-5 and J usage is TRBJ2-5; D is unresolved. Germline CDR1 reads MNHEY; CDR2 reads SVGAGI. The CDR3 has 11 residues. V dropped 2 bases and J dropped 13 bases, with 11 bases sitting between them. The CDR3 bases are TGTGCCAGCAGTTACGAGGCGGCCCCGTACTTC. It specifies CASSYEAAPYF.

In its sample, this clonotype was seen many times. V and J are TRBV19 and TRBJ2-7; D assignment may be TRBD1 or TRBD2 (6 bases each). The CDR3 runs 12 residues. Looked up from germline, CDR1 is LNHDA and CDR2 is SQIVND (reference sequence). V was cut by 10 bases and J by 1 base, with 11 bases left in between. This CDR3 is CAKGGDSYEQYF. The CDR3 DNA reads TGTGCCAAGGGGGGCGATTCCTACGAGCAGTACTTC. Together with reference TRBV19 and TRBJ2-7, the CDR3 gives the full variable domain: DGGITQSPKYLFRKEGQNVTLSCEQNLNHDAMYWYRQDPGQGLRLIYYSQIVNDFQKGDIAEGYSVSREKKESFPLTVTSAQKNPTAFYLCAKGGDSYEQYFGPGTRLTVT.

This clonotype appeared many times. V usage is TRBV6-5 and J usage is TRBJ1-3; D gene unclear. V dropped 2 bases and J dropped 2 bases, with 16 bases sitting between them. In germline, CDR1 is MNHEY, CDR2 SVGAGI. The CDR3 has 17 residues. In nucleotides, the CDR3 is TGTGCCAGCAGTTACGCCATGGAGCCCCGGGCTGGAAACACCATATATTTT. Translating gives CASSYAMEPRAGNTIYF.

The V gene is TRBV6-2 or TRBV6-3, the J gene TRBJ1-1; D is unclear. This CDR3 contains 15 residues. V was pared by 6 bases and J by 6 bases, with 20 bases between. Germline lookup yields CDR1 MNHEY and CDR2 SVGEGT. The CDR3 spells CASSANRAQNAEAFF. CDR3 coding DNA: TGTGCCAGCAGCGCCAACCGGGCCCAAAACGCTGAAGCTTTCTTT.

Many counts were recorded for this clonotype. The V and J genes are TRBV6-5 and TRBJ2-5, with 7 positions matching TRBD2. The V and J ends lost 2 bases and 5 bases, in that order; junction bases with no gene match: 5. Germline values: CDR1 MNHEY, CDR2 SVGAGI. This CDR3 is built from 14 residues. CDR3 sequence reads: CASSYEAGGETQYF. In DNA, the CDR3 is TGTGCCAGCAGTTACGAGGCCGGGGGGGAGACCCAGTACTTC.

This clonotype was seen repeatedly, ten times or more. The chain has TRBV6-1 and TRBJ1-2; TRBD1 aligns across 8 bases. Trimming removed 3 bases from V and 8 bases from J; junction bases left unmatched: 11. This CDR3 comprises 15 residues. Germline-derived CDR1 and CDR2 are MNHNS and SASEGT. The CDR3 region has the DNA TGTGCCAGCAGTGACCAAATGGACAGGGCGAGAGGCTACACCTTC. This translates into CASSDQMDRARGYTF.

This clonotype was seen at least ten times. The chain uses TRBV6-1 and TRBJ1-5; D might be TRBD1 (5 bases). The CDR3 spans 17 residues. Germline V CDR1 and CDR2: MNHNS, SASEGT. Deletions cut 4 bases from V and 4 bases from J, with 20 bases between. As DNA, the CDR3 is TGTGCCAGCAGTGTACCCCGGGACCGGATTCCTAATCAGCCCCAGCATTTT. This encodes CASSVPRDRIPNQPQHF.

This clonotype came up many times. The J gene is TRBJ2-2, the V gene TRBV28; no clear D gene. V was trimmed by 5 bases and J by 2 bases, leaving 9 bases between them. Germline V gene data show CDR1 as MDHEN and CDR2 as SYDVKM. The CDR3 is made up of 14 amino acids. The DNA of the CDR3 is TGTGCCAGCAGTGGAGATTTAAACACCGGGGAGCTGTTTTTT. Translating it yields CASSGDLNTGELFF.

This clonotype showed up many times. The CDR3 DNA is TGCGCCAGCAGCCAGGACAGGGGGGACTACGAGCAGTACTTC. Translating gives CASSQDRGDYEQYF. The V call is TRBV4-1, the J call TRBJ2-7, with TRBD1 matching 10 bases. The CDR3 is made up of 14 amino acids. Germline-derived CDR1 and CDR2 are MGHRA and YSYEKL. After removal of 3 bases from V and 3 bases from J, the junction contained 2 bases not matched to a gene.

Ten or more counts support this clonotype. The V call is TRBV28, the J call TRBJ2-5; D perhaps matches TRBD1 (5 bases). CDR1 is MDHEN, CDR2 SYDVKM, per germline. CDR3 length equals 15 residues. Deletions cut 3 bases from V and 4 bases from J, with 15 bases between. This CDR3 reads CASSFLGRASETQYF. For the CDR3, the DNA is TGTGCCAGCAGTTTTTTGGGCAGGGCATCAGAGACCCAGTACTTC. The full variable domain, rest sourced from reference TRBV28 and TRBJ2-5, is DVKVTQSSRYLVKRTGEKVFLECVQDMDHENMFWYRQDPGLGLRLIYFSYDVKMKEKGDIPEGYSVSREKKERFSLILESASTNQTSMYLCASSFLGRASETQYFGPGTRLLVL.

There are many counts of this clonotype. The chain couples TRBV20-1 to TRBJ2-5, with D perhaps TRBD2 (5 bases). With 1 base removed from V and 0 bases from J, the gap between germline ends came to 12 bases. The CDR3 spans 15 residues. Germline V gene lookup returns CDR1 DFQATT and CDR2 SNEGSKA (reference sequence). The CDR3 coding sequence is TGCAGTGCTAGAGGAGGGAACTCGTACCAAGAGACCCAGTACTTC. Translated: CSARGGNSYQETQYF.

In its sample, this clonotype was seen many times. This rearrangement joins TRBV6-1 to TRBJ2-5, with D possibly TRBD1 on 6 matching bases. In germline, CDR1 is MNHNS, CDR2 SASEGT. The ends were cut back, 3 bases at V and 7 bases at J, with 15 bases in the middle. The CDR3 length is 14 residues. CDR3 amino acids: CASSEGTSRGTQYF. The DNA for the CDR3 is TGTGCCAGCAGTGAGGGGACATCACGAGGGACCCAGTACTTC.

This clonotype was observed many times. V usage is TRBV14 and J usage is TRBJ2-7; 10 bases match TRBD2. Germline V CDR1 and CDR2: SGHDN, FVKESK. The CDR3 has 16 amino acids. V trimming: 0 bases; J trimming: 4 bases; junction bases outside the gene matches: 6. The CDR3 region has the DNA TGTGCCAGCAGCCAAGATGGAACTAGCGGGATTTACGAGCAGTACTTC. Its translation is CASSQDGTSGIYEQYF.

This clonotype was seen ten or more times. One junction end does not reproduce the germline sequence, and a read error may be involved. The V gene is TRBV29-1, the J gene TRBJ2-7; the match to TRBD1 covers 7 bases. This CDR3 contains 11 residues. Germline CDR1 SQVTM, CDR2 ANQGSEA. The CDR3 spells CSGLVLGTAHF. In DNA form, the CDR3 reads TGCAGCGGCCTGGTTCTGGGGACAGCACACTTC.